Given below is one T cell receptor (beta chain) in context. What it binds is not known. The sample originates from a study of chemoradiotherapy in HPV16-positive cancers. Overall study results and limits: HPV-specific T cells were functionally defined from only two HPV16-positive patients. Better recurrence-free survival went with HPV-responsive T-cell expansion in HPV16-positive patients. Candidate HPV-specific clones and E7-related TCR motifs grew in tumor during treatment.

Samples were taken several times over chemoradiotherapy. The CDR3 length is 16 residues. CDR1 is MNHEY, CDR2 SMNVEV, per germline (reference sequence). V dropped 2 bases and J dropped 0 bases, with 13 bases sitting between them. TCRdb keeps only in-frame clones here, not all; method: immunoSEQ multiplex PCR. The sample lists fewer than 40,000 clones; 76% were seen once. V is TRBV27 and J is TRBJ1-1; D call uncertain. This clonotype originated in a human donor with HPV-associated anogenital cancer. Sequences were derived from blood, sampled from a patient who underwent chemoradiotherapy. CDR3 loop: CASSLLAARMNTEAFF. Here the CDR3 DNA reads TGTGCCAGCAGTTTACTGGCAGCCCGTATGAACACTGAAGCTTTCTTT.